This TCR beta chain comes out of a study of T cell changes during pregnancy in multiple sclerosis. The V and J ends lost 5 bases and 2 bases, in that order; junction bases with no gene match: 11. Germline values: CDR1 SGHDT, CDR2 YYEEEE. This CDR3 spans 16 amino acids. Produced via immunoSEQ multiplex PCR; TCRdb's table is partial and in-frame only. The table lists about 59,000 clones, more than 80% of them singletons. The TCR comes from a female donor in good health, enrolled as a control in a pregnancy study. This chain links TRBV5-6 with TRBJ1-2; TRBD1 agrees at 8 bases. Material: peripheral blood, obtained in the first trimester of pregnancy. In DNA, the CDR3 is TGTGCCAGCAGTTCCCTCGGACAGGGAGAGAACTATGGCTACACCTTC. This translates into CASSSLGQGENYGYTF.